A single sample gave rise to the 5 T cell receptor beta chains below, sequenced in a study of cytomegalovirus exposure and HLA in healthy donors. 60 Vbeta and 13 Jbeta primers were used in PCR. Method: immunoSEQ multiplex PCR; TCRdb's copy keeps in-frame clones and lacks some. The sample yields about 140,000 clones, around four fifths seen once. Sequencing was done on a sample of PBMCs. All receptors come from a woman aged 40 to 50 in good health and CMV-seronegative.

This clone was observed once. The chain uses TRBV27 and TRBJ2-7; D is perhaps TRBD2 (6 bases). V was cut by 8 bases and J by 4 bases, with 18 bases left in between. This CDR3 has 14 residues. Germline V lookup: CDR1 MNHEY, CDR2 SMNVEV (reference sequence). This CDR3 reads CASLGGTDEYEQYF. CDR3 in DNA: TGTGCCAGCTTGGGCGGGACGGACGAGTACGAGCAGTACTTC.

V is TRBV15 and J is TRBJ1-5, with D perhaps TRBD1 (5 bases). The V gene's germline CDR1 is LNHNV and CDR2 YYDKDF (reference sequence). This CDR3 has 15 amino acids. V lost 1 base and J lost 2, with 9 bases in between. In DNA, the CDR3 is TGTGCCACCAGCAGAGCCCTAGGGGGCAATCAGCCCCAGCATTTT. Protein product: CATSRALGGNQPQHF.

This clone was counted once. The CDR3 DNA follows: TGCGCCAGCAGCCAAGATCTAGGGACAGGGTCGGTCGAGCAGTACTTC. This translates into CASSQDLGTGSVEQYF. This chain connects TRBV4-3 to TRBJ2-7; TRBD1 matches at 9 bases. V lost 0 bases to trimming and J lost 6 bases; unmatched junction nucleotides: 9. Germline assignment: CDR1 LGHNA and CDR2 YSLEER. CDR3 length: 16 residues.

The rearrangement joins TRBV4-3 to TRBJ2-4, with a weak D call TRBD1 (5 bases). V lost 0 bases to trimming and J lost 5 bases, with 17 bases between them. The germline gives CDR1 LGHNA, CDR2 YSLEER. This CDR3 is 17 amino acids long. DNA of the CDR3: TGCGCCAGCAGCCAAGATTTGGGTAGGGGTTCTGAAAACATTCAGTACTTC. Translating gives CASSQDLGRGSENIQYF.

This clone has only one observation. The chain uses TRBV4-2 and TRBJ2-5, with 8 bases that match TRBD1. Germline values: CDR1 LGHNA, CDR2 YNFKEQ. The CDR3 runs 15 residues. With V trimmed by 7 bases and J by 2 bases, 9 bases remained unmatched. The CDR3 nucleotides read TGTGCCAGCACCCTAAGACAGGGGAAACAAGAGACCCAGTACTTC. Amino acids: CASTLRQGKQETQYF.